Listed below are T cell receptor beta chains from one sample, sequenced in a study of healthy donors' naive CD4 and CD8 T cells. MiXCR was run by TCRdb on the reads, yielding one entry per CDR3 protein. The profile shows around 180,000 distinct CDR3 sequences, under 85% of them singletons. Sample: naive CD4+ and CD8+ T cells sorted from blood, pooled from several donors. All receptors come from a pool of human donors in good health; the sample pools cells from several healthy donors. The CDR3 runs from the conserved cysteine through the conserved F or W. A D gene is named only where the DNA matches it firmly. Rows give clone size only sometimes, using once, few, many, or a class for an expanded clone.

J gene,clone size,V gene,D gene,CDR3 DNA,CDR3 protein
TRBJ2-5,few,TRBV29-1,-,TGCAGCGATACGGATACCCGGGGAGAGACCCAGTACTTC,CSDTDTRGETQYF
TRBJ1-2,-,TRBV28,-,TGTGCCAGCAGTTTAGGGACACCCTACTATGGCTACACCTTC,CASSLGTPYYGYTF
TRBJ1-1,-,TRBV18,TRBD1,TGTGCCAGCGAAACAGGGGGCCATTACACTGAAGCTTTCTTT,CASETGGHYTEAFF
TRBJ2-7,-,TRBV5-5,-,TGTGCCAGCGGTAGCTCCTACGAGCAGTACTTC,CASGSSYEQYF
TRBJ1-3,-,TRBV19,-,TGTGCCAGTAGTATAGACCCGGGAGAAGGAAACACCATATATTTT,CASSIDPGEGNTIYF
TRBJ1-3,-,TRBV6-5,TRBD1,TGTGCCAGCAGTTACTCCCCGACCGGGACAGCTGGAAACACCATATATTTT,CASSYSPTGTAGNTIYF
TRBJ1-2,-,TRBV4-3,TRBD1,TGCGCCAGCAGCGCTGGGACAGGCGGCTACACCTTC,CASSAGTGGYTF
TRBJ2-1,-,TRBV19,TRBD2,TGTGCCAGTAGTATAGTAGCGGGAGGGAACAATGAGCAGTTCTTC,CASSIVAGGNNEQFF
TRBJ2-5,few,TRBV29-1,-,TGCAGCGTTGAACAAAACAAAGAGACCCAGTACTTC,CSVEQNKETQYF
TRBJ2-3,-,TRBV10-3,-,TGTGCCATCAGTGGGGAGGCCAGAGATACGCAGTATTTT,CAISGEARDTQYF
TRBJ2-7,-,TRBV29-1,-,TGCAGCGTTGGGTCTTGGCTCGGGCAAGGCGAGCAGTACTTC,CSVGSWLGQGEQYF
TRBJ1-1,-,TRBV29-1,-,TGCAGCGTTGAAGAGCCAAAGGGGAACACTGAAGCTTTCTTT,CSVEEPKGNTEAFF
TRBJ2-7,-,TRBV30,-,TGTGCCTGGAGCAGGGTTTCACTAGACGAGCAGTACTTC,CAWSRVSLDEQYF
TRBJ2-1,once,TRBV6-5,TRBD2,TGTGCCAGCAGTGAACTAGCGGACTCCTACAATGAGCAGTTCTTC,CASSELADSYNEQFF
TRBJ2-7,-,TRBV29-1,-,TGCAGCGTTGAGGATCTAAAGGGGAACGAGCAGTACTTC,CSVEDLKGNEQYF
TRBJ1-1,-,TRBV11-2,-,TGTGCCAGCAGGCAACAGGGACCGAACACTGAAGCTTTCTTT,CASRQQGPNTEAFF
TRBJ2-1,-,TRBV29-1,-,TGCAGCCTGTTGGGGACCCCCAATGAGCAGTTCTTC,CSLLGTPNEQFF
TRBJ2-7,-,TRBV2,-,TGTGCCAGCAGGCAGGGATTCCCCTACGAGCAGTACTTC,CASRQGFPYEQYF
TRBJ2-7,-,TRBV6-1,-,TGTGCCAGCAGTGAGAGGACTTACCCCTCCTACGAGCAGTACTTC,CASSERTYPSYEQYF
TRBJ2-5,-,TRBV29-1,TRBD1,TGCAGCGTTGAAACGAGAACAGGGGCCCGTCCGACCCAGTACTTC,CSVETRTGARPTQYF
TRBJ2-2,-,TRBV29-1,-,TGCAGCGTCCCGCGGGGCACCGGGGAGCTGTTTTTT,CSVPRGTGELFF
TRBJ1-2,-,TRBV19,-,TGTGCCAGTAGTATCGCTGGAGAGTATGGCTACACCTTC,CASSIAGEYGYTF
TRBJ1-5,-,TRBV30,-,TGTGCCTGGAGTTTTGGTGGGGACAGCAATCAGCCCCAGCATTTT,CAWSFGGDSNQPQHF
TRBJ1-2,-,TRBV15,-,TGTGCCACCAGCAGGAACAGGGTGGATGGCTACACCTTC,CATSRNRVDGYTF
TRBJ1-6,-,TRBV6-5,TRBD1,TGTGCCAGCAGACAGGACAGGGGAGGAAATTCACCCCTCCACTTT,CASRQDRGGNSPLHF
TRBJ1-2,few,TRBV29-1,-,TGCAGCGTTGAAGACCCGAGATTGACGGAGATCTATGGCTACACCTTC,CSVEDPRLTEIYGYTF
TRBJ2-2,-,TRBV20-1,-,TGCAGTGCTAGAGAGGGAGGGACAGTGATGACCGGGGAGCTGTTTTTT,CSAREGGTVMTGELFF
TRBJ2-1,-,TRBV30,TRBD2,TGTGCCCGACTAGCGGGAGGGCCTATCCACAATGAGCAGTTCTTC,CARLAGGPIHNEQFF
TRBJ2-3,-,TRBV29-1,-,TGCAGCGTTCTTGCAGCAGATACGCAGTATTTT,CSVLAADTQYF
TRBJ1-2,-,TRBV10-3,-,TGTGCCATCAGTGGTCTCGACACGGTTAACTATGGCTACACCTTC,CAISGLDTVNYGYTF
TRBJ1-1,-,TRBV5-1,-,TGCGCCAGCAGCTTGGACGGAAGCTTCATGAACACTGAAGCTTTCTTT,CASSLDGSFMNTEAFF
TRBJ1-2,-,TRBV5-1,-,TGCGCCAGCAGCTCGGAGGAAACGGCCTATGGCTACACCTTC,CASSSEETAYGYTF
TRBJ1-6,-,TRBV7-9,-,TGTGCCAGCAGCTATCAATATTCACCCCTCCACTTT,CASSYQYSPLHF
TRBJ1-2,once,TRBV29-1,-,TGCAGCGCAAGAGAGGGTGTCTATGGCTACACCTTC,CSAREGVYGYTF
TRBJ1-1,-,TRBV12-3/TRBV12-4,-,TGTGCCAGTGGCCGCACTGAAGCTTTCTTT,CASGRTEAFF
TRBJ1-4,-,TRBV12-3/TRBV12-4,-,TGTGCCAGCAGTTCCGGGAGGAATTGGGAGGAAAAACTGTTTTTT,CASSSGRNWEEKLFF
TRBJ2-3,once,TRBV6-1,-,TGTGCTAGCAGTGAAGCAGGGACAGATACGCAGTATTTT,CASSEAGTDTQYF
TRBJ2-1,-,TRBV19,-,TGTGCCAGTGCCGACTCGATCAATGAGCAGTTCTTC,CASADSINEQFF
TRBJ2-7,-,TRBV27,-,TGTGCCAGCATCCGGGGGAGGGAGCAGTACTTC,CASIRGREQYF
TRBJ2-1,-,TRBV19,-,TGTGCCAGTAGTATATGGGGCGATGAGCAGTTCTTC,CASSIWGDEQFF